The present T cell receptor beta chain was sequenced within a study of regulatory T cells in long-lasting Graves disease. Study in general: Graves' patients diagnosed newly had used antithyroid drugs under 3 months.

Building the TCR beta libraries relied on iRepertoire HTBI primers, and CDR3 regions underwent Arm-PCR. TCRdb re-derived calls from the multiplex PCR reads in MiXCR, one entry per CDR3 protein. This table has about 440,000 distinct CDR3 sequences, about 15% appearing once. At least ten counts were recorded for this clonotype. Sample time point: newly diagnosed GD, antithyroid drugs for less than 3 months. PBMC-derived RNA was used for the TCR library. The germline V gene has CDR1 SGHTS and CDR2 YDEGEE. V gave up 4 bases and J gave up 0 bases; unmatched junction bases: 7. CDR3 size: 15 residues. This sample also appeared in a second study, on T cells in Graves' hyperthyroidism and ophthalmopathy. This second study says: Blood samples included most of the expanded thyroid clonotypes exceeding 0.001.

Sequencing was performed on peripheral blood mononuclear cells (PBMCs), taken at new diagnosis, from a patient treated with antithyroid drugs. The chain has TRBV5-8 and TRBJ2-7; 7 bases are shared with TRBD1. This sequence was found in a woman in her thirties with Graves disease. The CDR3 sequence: CASSHRQGISYEQYF. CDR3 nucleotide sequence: TGTGCCAGCAGCCACCGACAGGGTATCTCCTACGAGCAGTACTTC.